Presented here are 28 T cell receptor beta chains from one specimen sequenced in a study of blood T cell repertoires in COVID-19. Only in-frame clones appear in the TCRdb table, and some are missing; sequencing was by immunoSEQ multiplex PCR. The sample carries about 310,000 clones, roughly 84% recorded once. The sample comprised peripheral blood. These receptors were collected from a man in his fifties or sixties with active or convalescent COVID-19.

The rearrangement uses TRBV20-1 and TRBJ1-4; 7 nucleotides match TRBD1. Per germline, CDR1 DFQATT and CDR2 SNEGSKA (reference sequence). The CDR3 has 14 residues. V lost 6 bases and J lost 7; bases outside the gene matches: 11. This CDR3 reads CSASGGRGSEKLFF. The CDR3 region has the DNA TGCAGTGCCAGTGGGGGCAGGGGGTCTGAAAAACTGTTTTTT.

The chain is built from TRBV12-1 and TRBJ2-7; the D call in the table, TRBD1, was not verified against the DNA. TRBV12-1 is classified as a pseudogene. CDR3 length: 16 amino acids. CDR3 in amino acids: CASSFADRGPGYEQYF. As DNA, the CDR3 is TGTGCCAGCAGCTTTGCGGACAGGGGGCCGGGGTACGAGCAGTACTTC.

This chain uses TRBV5-5 with TRBJ2-7; D not certain. The CDR3 sequence is 14 residues long. With 1 base removed from V and 2 bases from J, the gap between germline ends came to 10 bases. Germline V gene lookup returns CDR1 SGHKS and CDR2 YYEKEE (reference sequence). This CDR3 is CASSLTVSAYEQYF. CDR3 nucleotide sequence: TGTGCCAGCAGCTTGACAGTCTCGGCCTACGAGCAGTACTTC.

V usage is TRBV5-4 and J usage is TRBJ2-1; 15 positions agree with TRBD2. The CDR3 runs to 14 residues. Germline V gene sequence: CDR1 SGHNT, CDR2 YYREEE (reference sequence). Trimming removed 7 bases from V and 8 bases from J; junction bases left unmatched: 4. CDR3 sequence: CASGGTSGRYEQFF. CDR3 bases: TGTGCCAGCGGAGGGACTAGCGGGAGGTATGAGCAGTTCTTC.

The chain uses TRBV4-3 and TRBJ2-3; no clear D. Trimming pared 0 bases from V and 4 bases from J, leaving 23 bases between. The CDR3 loop spans 19 amino acids. Germline assignment: CDR1 LGHNA and CDR2 YSLEER. Written as DNA, the CDR3 is TGCGCCAGCAGCCAAGAGCCATTTGAGACACCCGGTTCCGCAGATACGCAGTATTTT. Translated, it gives CASSQEPFETPGSADTQYF.

The rearrangement uses TRBV4-3 and TRBJ2-5; no clear D gene. The CDR3 runs 16 residues. V lost 1 base and J 2 bases, leaving 14 bases between the germline ends. Germline V gene data show CDR1 as LGHNA and CDR2 as YSLEER. Written as DNA, the CDR3 is TGCGCCAGCAGCCAAGGGAGCTCTATTCAACAAGAGACCCAGTACTTC. Its protein product is CASSQGSSIQQETQYF.

The rearrangement uses TRBV11-2 and TRBJ2-5; D perhaps matches TRBD2 (5 bases). Trimming removed 4 bases at V and 2 bases at J, with 11 bases between. The CDR3 covers 14 residues. Germline V gene lookup returns CDR1 SGHAT and CDR2 FQNNGV. This chain's CDR3 is CASSWAGSQETQYF. In DNA form, the CDR3 reads TGTGCCAGCAGCTGGGCGGGCAGTCAAGAGACCCAGTACTTC.

The genes are TRBV11-2 and TRBJ2-3; 7 nucleotides align to TRBD2. The CDR3 length is 13 residues. V trimming: 4 bases; J trimming: 5 bases; junction bases outside the gene matches: 3. Per germline, CDR1 SGHAT and CDR2 FQNNGV. In nucleotides, the CDR3 is TGTGCCAGCAGCTCCCAGCGGGGAGATACGCAGTATTTT. It translates to CASSSQRGDTQYF.

This clone was seen just once. An end of the junction differs from the germline gene, which may be a read error. The CDR3 DNA reads TGTGCCAGCAGCCGGGAGGGGTACTACGGCTACACCTTC. This sequence encodes CASSREGYYGYTF. This chain uses TRBV7-8 with TRBJ1-2; possibly TRBD1 for D (5 bases). Germline CDR1 reads SGHVS; CDR2 reads FQNEAQ. The CDR3 spans 13 residues. The full variable domain, in which reference TRBV7-8 and TRBJ1-2 provide the parts outside the CDR3, is GAGVSQSPRYKVAKRGQDVALRCDPISGHVSLFWYQQALGQGPEFLTYFQNEAQLDKSGLPSDRFFAERPEGSVSTLKIQRTQQEDSAVYLCASSREGYYGYTFGSGTRLTVV.

The chain recombines TRBV28 with TRBJ2-2, with a tentative D call TRBD1 (5 bases). This CDR3 contains 15 residues. Per the germline V gene, CDR1 is MDHEN and CDR2 is SYDVKM. The V end was cut by 3 bases, the J end by 0 bases, with 8 bases between. The CDR3 sequence is CASSFRQTNTGELFF. CDR3 DNA: TGTGCCAGCAGTTTCCGACAGACGAACACCGGGGAGCTGTTTTTT. The variable domain in full, with the rest retrieved from reference TRBV28 and TRBJ2-2, is DVKVTQSSRYLVKRTGEKVFLECVQDMDHENMFWYRQDPGLGLRLIYFSYDVKMKEKGDIPEGYSVSREKKERFSLILESASTNQTSMYLCASSFRQTNTGELFFGEGSRLTVL.

The V gene is TRBV19, the J gene TRBJ2-2; D may be TRBD1 (5 bases). Germline V gene sequence: CDR1 LNHDA, CDR2 SQIVND (reference sequence). This CDR3 has 13 amino acids. Trimming left V 6 bases short and J 4 bases short, with 9 bases between. The CDR3 loop reads CASRTQGTGELFF. DNA of the CDR3: TGTGCCAGTAGAACTCAGGGCACCGGGGAGCTGTTTTTT.

This clone was seen a handful of times. The genes are TRBV5-6 and TRBJ1-5, with 10 bases matching TRBD1. Germline-derived CDR1 and CDR2 are SGHDT and YYEEEE. The trim removed 0 bases at V and 4 bases at J, leaving 4 bases unmatched. The CDR3 sequence is 16 residues long. CDR3 DNA sequence: TGTGCCAGCAGCTTGGGACAGGGGGCTTTGAATCAGCCCCAGCATTTT. Amino acid sequence: CASSLGQGALNQPQHF.

J is TRBJ2-1 and V is TRBV24-1; TRBD1 matches 7 bases. Germline lookup yields CDR1 KGHDR and CDR2 SFDVKD. The CDR3 runs 15 residues. The V and J ends lost 6 bases and 5 bases, in that order; junction bases with no gene match: 9. The CDR3, as DNA: TGTGCCACCAGTCCCGGGACAGCACCCGACAATGAGCAGTTCTTC. Its protein product is CATSPGTAPDNEQFF.

The chain combines TRBV19 with TRBJ1-2; D is unresolved. Deletions cut 5 bases from V and 0 bases from J, with 13 bases between. CDR3 length: 15 amino acids. CDR1 and CDR2 from the germline V gene are LNHDA and SQIVND (reference sequence). The CDR3 sequence: CASSLTHYTNYGYTF. DNA of the CDR3: TGTGCCAGTAGTTTGACACATTATACTAACTATGGCTACACCTTC.

The chain couples TRBV4-3 to TRBJ1-2; 9 bases line up with TRBD1. The CDR3 runs to 17 residues. V lost 0 bases and J lost 5; bases outside the gene matches: 10. Germline CDR1 reads LGHNA; CDR2 reads YSLEER. This chain's CDR3 is CASSQDTGTGSGYGYTF. CDR3 DNA sequence: TGCGCCAGCAGCCAAGATACCGGGACAGGGAGCGGGTATGGCTACACCTTC.

This chain connects TRBV5-4 to TRBJ2-3; 7 nucleotides align to TRBD1. The CDR3 is 14 residues long. V gave up 5 bases and J gave up 2 bases; unmatched junction bases: 5. Germline loops: CDR1 SGHNT, CDR2 YYREEE (reference sequence). The CDR3 bases are TGTGCCAGCAGATTTAGGGGGCCCACAGATACGCAGTATTTT. The encoded protein is CASRFRGPTDTQYF.

The rearrangement uses TRBV10-3 and TRBJ2-7; TRBD2 matches at 7 bases. Germline V CDR1 and CDR2: ENHRY, SYGVKD. V shed 1 base and J 1 base; nucleotides not matched to a gene: 16. The CDR3 length is 19 residues. The CDR3 coding sequence is TGTGCCATCAGTGAGTTTATCGCGCTAGCGGAGAAGGGTTCCTACGAGCAGTACTTC. The encoded protein is CAISEFIALAEKGSYEQYF.

V is TRBV5-8 and J is TRBJ2-3; tentative D call: TRBD1 (5 bases). V was cut by 1 base and J by 5 bases, with 14 bases left in between. Germline CDR1 is SGHTS and CDR2 is YDEGEE. The CDR3 is made up of 15 amino acids. CDR3 coding DNA: TGTGCCAGCAGCTTGATGGGCAGGGCTGAAGATACGCAGTATTTT. Translating gives CASSLMGRAEDTQYF.

The CDR3: CASSRSYRTGGSSYNEQFF. In DNA form, the CDR3 reads TGTGCCAGCAGTCGATCTTATCGGACAGGAGGATCCTCCTACAATGAGCAGTTCTTC. The chain links TRBV6-6 to TRBJ2-1, with TRBD1 matching over 7 bases. Germline V gene lookup returns CDR1 MNHNY and CDR2 SVGAGI (reference sequence). CDR3 length equals 19 residues. Trimming at V came to 5 bases and at J to 0 bases, leaving 16 bases not matched to a gene.

V is TRBV2 and J is TRBJ1-5, with D tentatively TRBD1 (5 bases). The CDR3 totals 13 residues. Germline V gene data show CDR1 as SNHLY and CDR2 as FYNNEI. V lost 3 bases, J lost 5 bases, and 8 bases lay in between. The DNA of the CDR3 is TGTGCCAGCAGTGACCCAGGGTATCAGCCCCAGCATTTT. Amino acids: CASSDPGYQPQHF.

The J gene is TRBJ2-2, the V gene TRBV19; 9 nucleotides align to TRBD1. V dropped 6 bases and J dropped 4; count of bases not matched to a gene: 3. The CDR3 runs to 14 residues. CDR1 is LNHDA and CDR2 is SQIVND in the germline V gene (reference sequence). Written as DNA, the CDR3 is TGTGCCAGTAGGGACAGGGGAGTCACCGGGGAGCTGTTTTTT. As protein: CASRDRGVTGELFF. Using reference TRBV19 and TRBJ2-2 for the parts outside the CDR3, the full variable domain is DGGITQSPKYLFRKEGQNVTLSCEQNLNHDAMYWYRQDPGQGLRLIYYSQIVNDFQKGDIAEGYSVSREKKESFPLTVTSAQKNPTAFYLCASRDRGVTGELFFGEGSRLTVL.

The chain couples TRBV28 to TRBJ1-5, with 9 bases that match TRBD1. Looked up from germline, CDR1 is MDHEN and CDR2 is SYDVKM. With 4 bases clipped from V and 7 bases from J, the junction kept 11 bases outside the gene matches. The CDR3 has 16 residues. The CDR3 DNA follows: TGTGCCAGCAGTTCTCTCACAGGGGGCGCAGAACAGCCCCAGCATTTT. It translates to CASSSLTGGAEQPQHF.

The V call is TRBV19, the J call TRBJ1-5; D is undetermined. Germline V gene data show CDR1 as LNHDA and CDR2 as SQIVND (reference sequence). Trimming pared 0 bases from V and 7 bases from J, leaving 13 bases between. CDR3 length equals 15 residues. This CDR3 is CASSIDKTFGQPQHF. The CDR3, as DNA: TGTGCCAGTAGTATAGATAAGACCTTCGGGCAGCCCCAGCATTTT. The full variable domain, in which reference TRBV19 and TRBJ1-5 provide the parts outside the CDR3, is DGGITQSPKYLFRKEGQNVTLSCEQNLNHDAMYWYRQDPGQGLRLIYYSQIVNDFQKGDIAEGYSVSREKKESFPLTVTSAQKNPTAFYLCASSIDKTFGQPQHFGDGTRLSIL.

The chain employs TRBV18 and TRBJ2-3; tentatively, D is TRBD2 (6 bases). Trimming took off 2 bases at V and 4 bases at J, with 13 bases between the two ends. The CDR3 is 15 amino acids. Germline V gene data show CDR1 as KGHSH and CDR2 as LQKENI. The CDR3, as DNA: TGTGCCAGCTCACCAGGTTCGGGGGATCCAGATACGCAGTATTTT. Translated, it gives CASSPGSGDPDTQYF.

The chain employs TRBV28 and TRBJ1-3; D possibly corresponds to TRBD1 (5 bases). Per the germline V gene, CDR1 is MDHEN and CDR2 is SYDVKM. V shed 6 bases and J shed 4 bases, with 22 bases lying between them. This CDR3 is built from 17 residues. CDR3 bases: TGTGCCAGCAGGTACCCGGGGGGGTCAGGTAAGGGAAACACCATATATTTT. Amino acids: CASRYPGGSGKGNTIYF. Drawing the rest from reference TRBV28 and TRBJ1-3, the complete variable domain is DVKVTQSSRYLVKRTGEKVFLECVQDMDHENMFWYRQDPGLGLRLIYFSYDVKMKEKGDIPEGYSVSREKKERFSLILESASTNQTSMYLCASRYPGGSGKGNTIYFGEGSWLTVV.

This clone occurred once. The CDR3 DNA reads as TGTGCCAGCAGTTACTCGGGTCTAGCGGGCGCGTACGAGCAGTACTTC. Translating gives CASSYSGLAGAYEQYF. The V and J genes are TRBV6-5 and TRBJ2-7; 8 nucleotides match TRBD2. The germline gives CDR1 MNHEY, CDR2 SVGAGI. The junction had 8 bases not matched to a gene; V was cut back by 0 bases and J by 4 bases. The CDR3 length is 16 residues.

V usage is TRBV28 and J usage is TRBJ1-5; weak D call: TRBD1 (5 bases). Germline lookup yields CDR1 MDHEN and CDR2 SYDVKM. The CDR3 is made up of 17 amino acids. Trimming left V 3 bases short and J 2 bases short, with 17 bases between. CDR3 protein: CASSFVLGEAGNQPQHF. Written as DNA, the CDR3 is TGTGCCAGCAGTTTTGTTTTGGGGGAGGCTGGCAATCAGCCCCAGCATTTT.

The rearrangement links TRBV9 to TRBJ2-3, with D possibly being TRBD2 (6 bases). Germline-derived CDR1 and CDR2 are SGDLS and YYNGEE. The CDR3 covers 14 residues. The ends were cut back, 1 base at V and 8 bases at J, with 14 bases in the middle. CDR3 sequence reads: CASSVRGTEGTQYF. The DNA for the CDR3 is TGTGCCAGCAGCGTACGGGGGACGGAAGGTACGCAGTATTTT.